This entry lists 21 T cell receptor beta chains sequenced from one sample in a study of blood T cell repertoires in COVID-19. TCRdb keeps only in-frame clones here, not all; method: immunoSEQ multiplex PCR. Of about 300,000 clones in the sample, around 90% were seen once. Sequenced input: peripheral blood. These receptor sequences come from a man between 18 and 35 years old with active or convalescent COVID-19.

Details on this clone: The same CDR3 also results from other DNA sequences found in this sample. This rearrangement joins TRBV6-5 to TRBJ2-2, with D perhaps matching TRBD1 (6 bases). V shed 0 bases and J shed 3 bases, with 11 bases lying between them. CDR1 is MNHEY, CDR2 SVGAGI, per germline. The CDR3 is 16 amino acids. In nucleotides, the CDR3 is TGTGCCAGCAGTTACTCGGGCAGGGGCCACACCGGGGAGCTGTTTTTT. Translation: CASSYSGRGHTGELFF.

This clone showed up just once. The rearrangement joins TRBV4-2 to TRBJ1-1, with a tentative D call TRBD1 (5 bases). Deletions cut 2 bases from V and 0 bases from J, with 10 bases between. This CDR3 has 15 residues. Germline CDR1 LGHNA, CDR2 YNFKEQ. The CDR3 spells CASSQSTVMNTEAFF. The CDR3 nucleotides read TGTGCCAGCAGCCAATCGACAGTAATGAACACTGAAGCTTTCTTT.

The chain combines TRBV3-1 (or the pseudogene TRBV3-2) with TRBJ2-2; 9 bases are shared with TRBD1. CDR1 LGHDT and CDR2 YNNKEL come from the germline V gene (reference sequence). The CDR3 is made up of 14 amino acids. J was trimmed by 5 bases and V by 9 bases; bases with no gene match: 7. The CDR3 DNA is TGTGCCAGTGAGCGGGACAGGGCTACCGGGGAGCTGTTTTTT. The encoded protein is CASERDRATGELFF.

V gene TRBV11-2 combines with J gene TRBJ2-3; 7 bases line up with TRBD2. The ends lost 7 bases at V and 2 bases at J; junction bases unmatched: 6. The CDR3 spans 14 residues. The germline V gene has CDR1 SGHAT and CDR2 FQNNGV. The DNA for the CDR3 is TGTGCCAGCATTGAGCGGGAAGACACAGATACGCAGTATTTT. This encodes CASIEREDTDTQYF. The whole variable domain, remainder taken from reference TRBV11-2 and TRBJ2-3, is EAGVAQSPRYKIIEKRQSVAFWCNPISGHATLYWYQQILGQGPKLLIQFQNNGVVDDSQLPKDRFSAERLKGVDSTLKIQPAKLEDSAVYLCASIEREDTDTQYFGPGTRLTVL.

CDR3 DNA: TGTGCCAGCAGCTTACTCAGAGGAAGCTATGGCTACACCTTC. It encodes CASSLLRGSYGYTF. J is TRBJ1-2 and V is TRBV11-2; no firm D call. Germline V gene lookup returns CDR1 SGHAT and CDR2 FQNNGV. The ends were cut back, 2 bases at V and 4 bases at J, with 11 bases in the middle. CDR3 length: 14 residues.

The chain couples TRBV18 to TRBJ1-6; TRBD1 agrees at 10 bases. With V trimmed by 3 bases and J by 5 bases, 10 bases remained unmatched. This CDR3 is built from 18 residues. The germline CDR1 and CDR2 sequences are KGHSH and LQKENI. CDR3 loop: CASSPVGTGVMDNSPLHF. As DNA, the CDR3 is TGTGCCAGCTCACCCGTTGGGACAGGGGTTATGGATAATTCACCCCTCCACTTT.

The gene calls are TRBV3-1 (or the pseudogene TRBV3-2) and TRBJ2-1; unclear D gene. The V gene's germline CDR1 is LGHDT and CDR2 YNNKEL (reference sequence). With 4 bases removed from V and 2 bases from J, the gap between germline ends came to 18 bases. There are 17 residues in the CDR3. In DNA form, the CDR3 reads TGTGCCAGCAGCCCCTCCTGGGCAGCCCCTACCTACAATGAGCAGTTCTTC. Encoded protein: CASSPSWAAPTYNEQFF.

This clone was found a few times. The chain combines TRBV25-1 with TRBJ2-2; TRBD2 matches at 10 bases. CDR1 is MGHDK and CDR2 is SYGVNS in the germline V gene. The CDR3 totals 18 residues. With 1 base clipped from V and 3 bases from J, the junction kept 8 bases outside the gene matches. This CDR3 is CASSESGLAGAHTGELFF. For the CDR3, the DNA is TGTGCCAGCAGTGAATCCGGCCTAGCGGGGGCCCACACCGGGGAGCTGTTTTTT.

The CDR3: CASSHHRGSNQPQHF. Here the CDR3 DNA reads TGCGCCAGCAGCCATCACAGGGGGAGTAATCAGCCCCAGCATTTT. The chain links TRBV4-3 to TRBJ1-5, with 8 bases fitting TRBD1. The CDR3 covers 15 residues. Germline CDR1 and CDR2: LGHNA and YSLEER. V shed 3 bases and J 4 bases; nucleotides not matched to a gene: 5.

This chain uses TRBV5-1 with TRBJ1-2; 9 nucleotides agree with TRBD1. This CDR3 region has 18 residues. Trimming took 1 base from V and 5 from J; bases not matched to a gene: 15. The V gene's germline CDR1 is SGHRS and CDR2 YFSETQ. The CDR3: CASSLTGTGIEGGYGYTF. As DNA, the CDR3 is TGCGCCAGCAGCTTGACCGGGACAGGGATCGAGGGGGGATATGGCTACACCTTC. Based on the CDR3 plus reference TRBV5-1 and TRBJ1-2, the full variable domain is KAGVTQTPRYLIKTRGQQVTLSCSPISGHRSVSWYQQTPGQGLQFLFEYFSETQRNKGNFPGRFSGRQFSNSRSEMNVSTLELGDSALYLCASSLTGTGIEGGYGYTFGSGTRLTVV.

CDR3 loop: CASSSLRTGANTEAFF. CDR3 DNA: TGTGCCAGCAGCTCTCTTCGGACAGGGGCGAACACTGAAGCTTTCTTT. The chain employs TRBV7-9 and TRBJ1-1; 9 bases are a match to TRBD1. Germline V gene data show CDR1 as SEHNR and CDR2 as FQNEAQ (reference sequence). The CDR3 runs 16 residues. Trimming removed 4 bases from V and 1 base from J; junction bases left unmatched: 7.

The chain recombines TRBV5-1 with TRBJ2-3; 7 positions agree with TRBD1. The germline CDR1 and CDR2 sequences are SGHRS and YFSETQ. V lost 5 bases to trimming and J lost 4 bases; unmatched junction nucleotides: 4. This CDR3 is 13 amino acids long. CDR3 bases: TGCGCCAGCAGACCAGGACAGGCAGATACGCAGTATTTT. This sequence encodes CASRPGQADTQYF.

The V gene is TRBV5-1, the J gene TRBJ1-2; D perhaps matches TRBD1 (5 bases). Trimming removed 2 bases at V and 2 bases at J, with 13 bases between. CDR1 SGHRS and CDR2 YFSETQ come from the germline V gene. This CDR3 contains 15 residues. This CDR3 is CASSFLAGVNYGYTF. The CDR3 DNA sequence: TGCGCCAGCAGCTTTTTGGCGGGGGTGAACTATGGCTACACCTTC.

The chain combines TRBV6-5 with TRBJ2-3, with 8 bases aligning to TRBD2. CDR1 is MNHEY, CDR2 SVGAGI, per germline. CDR3 length: 16 residues. V shed 0 bases and J 2 bases; nucleotides not matched to a gene: 4. The CDR3 DNA follows: TGTGCCAGCAGTTACTCGAGGCGGGAGGACACAGATACGCAGTATTTT. Amino acids: CASSYSRREDTDTQYF.

J is TRBJ1-5 and V is TRBV9, with a tentative D call TRBD1 (6 bases). This CDR3 contains 15 residues. Germline loops: CDR1 SGDLS, CDR2 YYNGEE. The germline V and J ends were trimmed by 0 bases and 2 bases, with 9 bases remaining between them. The DNA of the CDR3 is TGTGCCAGCAGCGTAGGGTCAGGGGGCAATCAGCCCCAGCATTTT. Translation gives CASSVGSGGNQPQHF.

The chain employs TRBV29-1 and TRBJ2-3; tentatively, D is TRBD2 (5 bases). CDR1 SQVTM and CDR2 ANQGSEA come from the germline V gene. Trimming removed 6 bases at V and 2 bases at J, with 12 bases between. This CDR3 is 13 amino acids long. Written as DNA, the CDR3 is TGCAGCGTCTGGTACGGGGACACAGATACGCAGTATTTT. This encodes CSVWYGDTDTQYF.

The CDR3 DNA is TGTGCCAGCAGCTCCTGGGGACAGGTGGCCTACGAGCAGTACTTC. This encodes CASSSWGQVAYEQYF. The chain has TRBV5-8 and TRBJ2-7; 8 positions agree with TRBD1. The trim removed 3 bases at V and 2 bases at J, leaving 7 bases unmatched. CDR1 and CDR2 (germline): SGHTS, YDEGEE. The CDR3 extends over 15 amino acids.

Only a few counts were recorded for this clone. The chain combines TRBV7-2 with TRBJ2-2; D perhaps matches TRBD1 (6 bases). The CDR3 runs to 15 residues. Germline V gene sequence: CDR1 SGHTA, CDR2 FQGNSA. Trimming removed 5 bases from V and 3 bases from J, with 13 bases in between. In DNA, the CDR3 is TGTGCCAGCAGCATCCGGCAGGGGTACACCGGGGAGCTGTTTTTT. This gives the protein CASSIRQGYTGELFF.

The V and J genes are TRBV19 and TRBJ2-1; 12 bases are shared with TRBD2. CDR1 and CDR2 (germline): LNHDA, SQIVND (reference sequence). The CDR3 extends over 15 amino acids. V shed 10 bases, J shed 4 bases, and the junction held 8 bases outside the gene matches. The CDR3 nucleotides are TGTGCCACCAAGACTAGCGGGGGAAAATACAATGAGCAGTTCTTC. It encodes CATKTSGGKYNEQFF.

The rearrangement joins TRBV9 to TRBJ1-2, with TRBD1 matching 10 bases. CDR3 size: 16 residues. Germline-derived CDR1 and CDR2 are SGDLS and YYNGEE. The ends lost 2 bases at V and 5 bases at J; junction bases unmatched: 9. CDR3: CASSVDPEGQGYGYTF. CDR3 in DNA: TGTGCCAGCAGCGTCGACCCCGAGGGACAGGGGTATGGCTACACCTTC. Variable domain in full (rest from reference TRBV9 and TRBJ1-2): DSGVTQTPKHLITATGQRVTLRCSPRSGDLSVYWYQQSLDQGLQFLIQYYNGEERAKGNILERFSAQQFPDLHSELNLSSLELGDSALYFCASSVDPEGQGYGYTFGSGTRLTVV.

The chain recombines TRBV9 with TRBJ1-3; 7 bases are a match to TRBD1. Germline V gene data show CDR1 as SGDLS and CDR2 as YYNGEE. After removal of 0 bases from V and 1 base from J, the junction contained 4 bases not matched to a gene. This CDR3 spans 16 amino acids. The DNA of the CDR3 is TGTGCCAGCAGCGTAGGGACAGGTTTTTCTGGAAACACCATATATTTT. Translated: CASSVGTGFSGNTIYF.